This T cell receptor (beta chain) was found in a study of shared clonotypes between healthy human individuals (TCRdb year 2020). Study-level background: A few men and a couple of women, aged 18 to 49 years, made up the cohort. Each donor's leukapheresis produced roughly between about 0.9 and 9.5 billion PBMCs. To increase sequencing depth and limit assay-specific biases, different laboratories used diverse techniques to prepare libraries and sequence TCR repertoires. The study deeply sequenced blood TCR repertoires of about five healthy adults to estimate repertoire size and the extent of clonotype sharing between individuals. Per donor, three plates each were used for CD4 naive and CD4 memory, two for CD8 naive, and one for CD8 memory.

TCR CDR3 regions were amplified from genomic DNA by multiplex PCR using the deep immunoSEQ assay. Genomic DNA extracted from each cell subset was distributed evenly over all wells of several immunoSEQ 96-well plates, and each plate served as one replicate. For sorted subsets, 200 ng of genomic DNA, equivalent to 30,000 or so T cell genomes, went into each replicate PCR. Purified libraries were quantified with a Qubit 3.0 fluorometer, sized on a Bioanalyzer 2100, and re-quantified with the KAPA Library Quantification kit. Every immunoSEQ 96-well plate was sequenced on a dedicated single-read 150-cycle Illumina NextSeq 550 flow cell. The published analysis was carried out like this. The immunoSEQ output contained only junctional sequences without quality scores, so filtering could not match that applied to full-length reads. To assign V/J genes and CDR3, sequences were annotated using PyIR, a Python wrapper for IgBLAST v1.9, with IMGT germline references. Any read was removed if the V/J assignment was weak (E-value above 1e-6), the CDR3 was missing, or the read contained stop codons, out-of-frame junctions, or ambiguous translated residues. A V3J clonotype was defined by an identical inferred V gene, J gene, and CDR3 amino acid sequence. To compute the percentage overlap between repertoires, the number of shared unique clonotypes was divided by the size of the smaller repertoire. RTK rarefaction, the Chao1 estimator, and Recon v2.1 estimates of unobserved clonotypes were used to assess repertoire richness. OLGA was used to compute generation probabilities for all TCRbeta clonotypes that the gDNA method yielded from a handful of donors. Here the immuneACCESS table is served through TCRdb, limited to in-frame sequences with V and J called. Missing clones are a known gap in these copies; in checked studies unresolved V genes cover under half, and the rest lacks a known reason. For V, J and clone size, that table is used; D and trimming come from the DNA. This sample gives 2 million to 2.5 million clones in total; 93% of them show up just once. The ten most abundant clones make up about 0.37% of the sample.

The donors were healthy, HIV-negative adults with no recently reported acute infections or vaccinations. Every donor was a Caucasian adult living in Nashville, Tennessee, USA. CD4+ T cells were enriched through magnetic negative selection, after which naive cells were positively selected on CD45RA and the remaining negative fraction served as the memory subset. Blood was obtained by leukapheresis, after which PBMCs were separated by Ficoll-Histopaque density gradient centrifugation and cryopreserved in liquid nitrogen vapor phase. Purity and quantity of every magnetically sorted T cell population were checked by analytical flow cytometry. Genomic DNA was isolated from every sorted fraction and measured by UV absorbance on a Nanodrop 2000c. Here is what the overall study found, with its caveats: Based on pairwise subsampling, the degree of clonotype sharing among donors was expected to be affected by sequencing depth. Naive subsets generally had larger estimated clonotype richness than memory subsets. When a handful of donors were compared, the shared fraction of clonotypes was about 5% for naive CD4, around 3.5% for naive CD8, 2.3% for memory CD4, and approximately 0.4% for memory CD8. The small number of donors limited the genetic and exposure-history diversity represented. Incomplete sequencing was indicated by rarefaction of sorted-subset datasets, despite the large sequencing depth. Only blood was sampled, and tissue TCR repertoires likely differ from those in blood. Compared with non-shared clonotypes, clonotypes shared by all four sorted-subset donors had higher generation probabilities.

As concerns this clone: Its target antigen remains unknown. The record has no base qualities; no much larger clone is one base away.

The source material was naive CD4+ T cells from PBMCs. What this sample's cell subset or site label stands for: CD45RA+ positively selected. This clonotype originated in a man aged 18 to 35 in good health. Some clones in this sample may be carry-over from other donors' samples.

Read as DNA, the sequence is TGCAGCGTTGGCCCCAACTATGGCTACACCTTC. It encodes CSVGPNYGYTF. The V and J segments used are TRBV29-1 and TRBJ1-2; no D segment can be confidently identified. A distance of 5 bases separates the germline ends of V and J, which lose 4 bases and 2 bases respectively. The CDR3 numbers 11 residues from cysteine through phenylalanine. CDR3 DNA is the only sequence kept; it has 33 bases, read in frame from the first base. CDR1 SQVTM and CDR2 ANQGSEA were looked up in the germline V gene.